One sample yielded the 17 T cell receptor beta chains listed below, sequenced in a study of T cells after posttransplantation cyclophosphamide. Produced via immunoSEQ multiplex PCR; TCRdb's table is partial and in-frame only. This repertoire shows fewer than 30,000 clones, more than 75% found once; its top ten account for around 6.5%. The sequencing sample was made of PBMCs. The receptors were sampled from a woman aged 55-69 years with a blood cancer, CMV-positive, and with a related stem cell donor.

This sequence joins TRBV6-5 and TRBJ2-1, with 11 bases matching TRBD2. The J segment lost 10 bases and the V segment lost 5 bases, leaving 7 bases of the junction unmatched. Germline loops: CDR1 MNHEY, CDR2 SVGAGI. This CDR3 contains 14 residues. This chain's CDR3 is CASSGLAGLGEQFF. The CDR3 DNA sequence: TGTGCCAGCAGTGGACTAGCGGGTTTGGGGGAGCAGTTCTTC.

This clone was counted only a few times. V is TRBV7-8 and J is TRBJ2-1, with D hard to call. V was shortened by 2 bases and J by 8 bases, with 7 bases between the two germline ends. The V gene's germline CDR1 is SGHVS and CDR2 FQNEAQ. The CDR3 has 12 residues. CDR3 protein: CASSLLGHEQFF. CDR3 DNA: TGTGCCAGCAGCTTATTGGGCCATGAGCAGTTCTTC.

CDR3 sequence (DNA): TGTGCCAGCAGCGTAGAGGTGGTCGGGGAGCAGTACTTC. It specifies CASSVEVVGEQYF. The chain combines TRBV9 with TRBJ2-7; D unresolved. This CDR3 has 13 residues. Per the germline V gene, CDR1 is SGDLS and CDR2 is YYNGEE. Trimming removed 0 bases at V and 7 bases at J, with 11 bases between. Variable domain in full (rest from reference TRBV9 and TRBJ2-7): DSGVTQTPKHLITATGQRVTLRCSPRSGDLSVYWYQQSLDQGLQFLIQYYNGEERAKGNILERFSAQQFPDLHSELNLSSLELGDSALYFCASSVEVVGEQYFGPGTRLTVT.

This clone was seen once. The chain recombines TRBV19 with TRBJ2-3; the D gene is possibly TRBD2 (6 bases). In germline, CDR1 is LNHDA, CDR2 SQIVND (reference sequence). Between the trimmed V and J ends, which lost 5 bases and 13 bases, there was a span of 16 bases. This CDR3 comprises 12 residues. CDR3 sequence reads: CASSASEGGEYF. CDR3 DNA: TGTGCCAGTAGTGCCTCGGAGGGAGGAGAGTATTTT.

This clone was observed a handful of times. The V gene is TRBV7-9, the J gene TRBJ1-2; 7 nucleotides agree with TRBD1. In germline, CDR1 is SEHNR, CDR2 FQNEAQ (reference sequence). This CDR3 is 15 amino acids long. V lost 5 bases and J lost 4; bases outside the gene matches: 10. This CDR3 reads CASSHYRGLGYGYTF. In nucleotides, the CDR3 is TGTGCCAGCAGCCACTACAGGGGCTTAGGCTATGGCTACACCTTC.

The chain carries TRBV7-9 and TRBJ2-5; 12 bases are shared with TRBD2. There are 16 residues in the CDR3. Trimming took 0 bases from V and 4 from J; bases not matched to a gene: 3. Germline assignment: CDR1 SEHNR and CDR2 FQNEAQ (reference sequence). CDR3: CASSLALAGGRETQYF. In nucleotides, the CDR3 is TGTGCCAGCAGCTTAGCCCTAGCGGGAGGGAGAGAGACCCAGTACTTC.

This clone was detected only a few times. The genes are TRBV2 and TRBJ2-7; D is unresolved. From germline, CDR1 is SNHLY and CDR2 FYNNEI. This CDR3 is 11 amino acids long. The V end lost 6 bases, the J end lost 0 bases, and 3 bases lay between the germline ends. CDR3 bases: TGTGCCAGCAGGGCCTCCTACGAGCAGTACTTC. Its translation: CASRASYEQYF.

This clone was counted only a few times. The chain links TRBV7-9 to TRBJ1-2, with TRBD1 matching 10 bases. J lost 4 bases, V lost 4 bases, and 0 bases had no gene match. CDR3 length: 13 residues. Germline CDR1 is SEHNR and CDR2 is FQNEAQ (reference sequence). CDR3 region: CASSWTGGYGYTF. DNA of the CDR3: TGTGCCAGCAGCTGGACAGGGGGCTATGGCTACACCTTC.

The chain recombines TRBV27 with TRBJ1-1, with 7 bases identical to TRBD1. CDR3 length: 13 residues. The germline CDR1 and CDR2 sequences are MNHEY and SMNVEV (reference sequence). After removal of 5 bases from V and 4 bases from J, the junction contained 4 bases not matched to a gene. CDR3 loop: CASSAPGGTEAFF. In nucleotides, the CDR3 is TGTGCCAGCAGTGCTCCAGGGGGCACTGAAGCTTTCTTT.

This clone was observed a single time. The gene calls are TRBV4-1 and TRBJ1-4, with 11 bases aligning to TRBD1. The CDR3 is 17 residues long. V was clipped by 3 bases and J by 3 bases; unmatched bases: 6. CDR1 MGHRA and CDR2 YSYEKL come from the germline V gene. CDR3 sequence reads: CASSQVGQGASNEKLFF. Written as DNA, the CDR3 is TGCGCCAGCAGCCAGGTCGGACAGGGGGCATCTAATGAAAAACTGTTTTTT.

The gene calls are TRBV5-4 and TRBJ2-2, with D maybe TRBD1 (6 bases). V gave up 4 bases and J gave up 5 bases, with 15 bases separating them. CDR1 is SGHNT and CDR2 is YYREEE in the germline V gene (reference sequence). The CDR3 has 15 residues. The CDR3 coding sequence is TGTGCCAGCAGCCTCGTGCGAGGGGGAACCGGGGAGCTGTTTTTT. Amino acids: CASSLVRGGTGELFF.

The rearrangement uses TRBV5-4 and TRBJ2-1; 11 bases match TRBD2. The CDR3 is 18 amino acids. Germline values: CDR1 SGHNT, CDR2 YYREEE (reference sequence). V shed 5 bases and J 0 bases; nucleotides not matched to a gene: 10. The CDR3 DNA reads TGTGCCAGCAGACCGGGACTAGCGGACCGTAGCTCCTACAATGAGCAGTTCTTC. Its translation is CASRPGLADRSSYNEQFF.

This clone was seen once. The rearrangement joins TRBV6-1 to TRBJ2-3; D gene uncertain. This CDR3 has 14 amino acids. Germline V gene lookup returns CDR1 MNHNS and CDR2 SASEGT. Trimming left V 7 bases short and J 7 bases short, with 18 bases between. CDR3 nucleotides: TGTGCCAGCACCGAGCGCCAAACCGGATATACGCAGTATTTT. It yields the protein CASTERQTGYTQYF.

V and J are TRBV6-6 and TRBJ2-7; no reliable D call. The CDR3 spans 14 residues. Germline V gives CDR1 MNHNY, CDR2 SVGAGI (reference sequence). V dropped 6 bases and J dropped 4 bases, with 16 bases sitting between them. The CDR3 here is CASSPSGFTYEQYF. CDR3 sequence (DNA): TGTGCCAGCAGCCCCTCGGGTTTCACGTACGAGCAGTACTTC.

The gene calls are TRBV18 and TRBJ2-1, with a weak D call TRBD2 (6 bases). The V end lost 3 bases, the J end lost 6 bases, and 12 bases lay between the germline ends. Germline V lookup: CDR1 KGHSH, CDR2 LQKENI. The CDR3 contains 14 residues. Here the CDR3 DNA reads TGTGCCAGCTCACCGCCCGGGACTTCCAATGAGCAGTTCTTC. This sequence encodes CASSPPGTSNEQFF. Variable domain in full (rest from reference TRBV18 and TRBJ2-1): NAGVMQNPRHLVRRRGQEARLRCSPMKGHSHVYWYRQLPEEGLKFMVYLQKENIIDESGMPKERFSAEFPKEGPSILRIQQVVRGDSAAYFCASSPPGTSNEQFFGPGTRLTVL.

The V call is TRBV30, the J call TRBJ2-1; TRBD2 agrees at 8 bases. CDR1 and CDR2 from the germline V gene are GTSNPN and SVGIG (reference sequence). This CDR3 region has 12 residues. V gave up 4 bases and J gave up 11 bases; unmatched junction bases: 7. The CDR3 region is CAWNGLADQQFF. DNA for the CDR3: TGTGCCTGGAACGGACTAGCTGATCAGCAGTTCTTC.

The chain carries TRBV10-2 and TRBJ1-2, with D hard to call. Trimming removed 2 bases from V and 4 bases from J, with 8 bases in between. CDR1 WSHSY and CDR2 SAAADI come from the germline V gene. The CDR3 has 13 residues. CDR3 amino acids: CASSEVQSYGYTF. In nucleotides, the CDR3 is TGCGCCAGCAGTGAGGTACAGTCCTATGGCTACACCTTC.